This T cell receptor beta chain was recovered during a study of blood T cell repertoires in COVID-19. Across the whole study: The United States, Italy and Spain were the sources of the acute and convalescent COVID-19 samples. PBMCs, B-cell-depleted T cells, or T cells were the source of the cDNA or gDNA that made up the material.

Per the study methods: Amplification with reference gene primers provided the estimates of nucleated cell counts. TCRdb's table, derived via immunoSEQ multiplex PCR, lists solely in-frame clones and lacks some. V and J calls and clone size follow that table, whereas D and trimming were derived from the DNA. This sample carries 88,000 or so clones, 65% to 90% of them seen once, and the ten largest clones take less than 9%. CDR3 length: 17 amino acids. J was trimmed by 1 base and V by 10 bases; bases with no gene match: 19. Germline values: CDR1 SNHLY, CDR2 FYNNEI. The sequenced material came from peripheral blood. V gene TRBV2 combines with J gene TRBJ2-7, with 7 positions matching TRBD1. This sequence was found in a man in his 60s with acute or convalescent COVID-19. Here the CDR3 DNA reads TGTGCCACCACTTCTCCGGGACAGATACTCCCTTCCTACGAGCAGTACTTC. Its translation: CATTSPGQILPSYEQYF.